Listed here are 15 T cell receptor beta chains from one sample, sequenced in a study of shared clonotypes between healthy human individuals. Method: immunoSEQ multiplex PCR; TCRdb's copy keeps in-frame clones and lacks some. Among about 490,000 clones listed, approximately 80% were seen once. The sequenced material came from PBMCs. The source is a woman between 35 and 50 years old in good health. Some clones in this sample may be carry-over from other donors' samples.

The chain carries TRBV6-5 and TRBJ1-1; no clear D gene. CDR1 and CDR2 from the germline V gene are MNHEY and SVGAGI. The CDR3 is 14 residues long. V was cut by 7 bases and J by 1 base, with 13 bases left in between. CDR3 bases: TGTGCCAGCAAGTCCGGGCCGAGGAACACTGAAGCTTTCTTT. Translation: CASKSGPRNTEAFF.

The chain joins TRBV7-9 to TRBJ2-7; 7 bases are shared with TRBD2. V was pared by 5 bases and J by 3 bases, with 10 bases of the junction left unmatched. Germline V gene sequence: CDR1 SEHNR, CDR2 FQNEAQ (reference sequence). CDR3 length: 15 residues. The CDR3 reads CASSLLGGTGYEQYF. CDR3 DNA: TGTGCCAGCAGCCTCCTCGGGGGGACGGGCTACGAGCAGTACTTC.

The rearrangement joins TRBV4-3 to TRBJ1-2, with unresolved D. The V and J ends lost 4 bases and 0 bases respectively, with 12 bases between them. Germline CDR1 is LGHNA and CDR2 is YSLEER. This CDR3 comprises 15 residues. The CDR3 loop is CASSPSVFPNYGYTF. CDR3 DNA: TGCGCCAGCAGCCCTTCGGTTTTTCCTAACTATGGCTACACCTTC.

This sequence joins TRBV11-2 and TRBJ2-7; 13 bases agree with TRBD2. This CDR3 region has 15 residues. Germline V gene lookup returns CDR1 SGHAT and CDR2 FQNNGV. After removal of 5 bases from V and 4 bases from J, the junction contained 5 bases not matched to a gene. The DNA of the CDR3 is TGTGCCAGCAGCCTAAGACTAGCGGGAGGTTACGAGCAGTACTTC. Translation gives CASSLRLAGGYEQYF. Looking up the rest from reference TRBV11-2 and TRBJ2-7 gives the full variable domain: EAGVAQSPRYKIIEKRQSVAFWCNPISGHATLYWYQQILGQGPKLLIQFQNNGVVDDSQLPKDRFSAERLKGVDSTLKIQPAKLEDSAVYLCASSLRLAGGYEQYFGPGTRLTVT.

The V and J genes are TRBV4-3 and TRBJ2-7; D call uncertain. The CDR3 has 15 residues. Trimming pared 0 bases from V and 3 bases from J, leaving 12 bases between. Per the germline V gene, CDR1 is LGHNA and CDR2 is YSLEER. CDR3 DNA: TGCGCCAGCAGCCAAGATTGGGCTAGATTCTACGAGCAGTACTTC. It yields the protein CASSQDWARFYEQYF.

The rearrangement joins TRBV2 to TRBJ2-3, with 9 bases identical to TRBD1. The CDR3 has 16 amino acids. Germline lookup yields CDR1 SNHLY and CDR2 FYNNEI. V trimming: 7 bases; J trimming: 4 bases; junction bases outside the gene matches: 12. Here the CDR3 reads CASKGQGGAGADTQYF. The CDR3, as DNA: TGTGCCAGCAAGGGACAGGGAGGCGCCGGCGCAGATACGCAGTATTTT.

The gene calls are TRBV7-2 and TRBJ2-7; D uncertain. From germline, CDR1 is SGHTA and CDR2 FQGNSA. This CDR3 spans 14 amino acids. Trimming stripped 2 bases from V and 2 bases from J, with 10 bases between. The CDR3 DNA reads TGTGCCAGCAGCTTATCGACTGGAACCTACGAGCAGTACTTC. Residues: CASSLSTGTYEQYF.

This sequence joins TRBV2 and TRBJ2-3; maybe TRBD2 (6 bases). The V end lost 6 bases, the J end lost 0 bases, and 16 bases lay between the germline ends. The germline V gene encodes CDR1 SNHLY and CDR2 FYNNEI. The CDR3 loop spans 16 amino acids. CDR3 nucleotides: TGTGCCAGCAGAGAGCATTTAGCGGCTAGCACAGATACGCAGTATTTT. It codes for CASREHLAASTDTQYF.

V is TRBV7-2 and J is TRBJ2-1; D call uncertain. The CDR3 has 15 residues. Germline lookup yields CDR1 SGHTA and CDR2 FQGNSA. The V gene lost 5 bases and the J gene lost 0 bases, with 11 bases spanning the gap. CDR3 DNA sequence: TGTGCCAGCAGCCGCGGTGGAGCCTCCTACAATGAGCAGTTCTTC. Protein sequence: CASSRGGASYNEQFF.

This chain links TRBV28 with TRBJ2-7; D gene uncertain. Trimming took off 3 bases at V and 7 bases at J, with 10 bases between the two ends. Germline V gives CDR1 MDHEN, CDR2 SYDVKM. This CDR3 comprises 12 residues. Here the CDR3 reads CASSFPGGEQYF. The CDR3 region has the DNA TGTGCCAGCAGTTTTCCAGGTGGAGAGCAGTACTTC.

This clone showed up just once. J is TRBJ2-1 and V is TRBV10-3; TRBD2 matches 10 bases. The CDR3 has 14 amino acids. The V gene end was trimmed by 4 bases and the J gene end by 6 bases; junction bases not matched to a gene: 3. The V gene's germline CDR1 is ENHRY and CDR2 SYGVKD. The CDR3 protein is CAISGLAGVNEQFF. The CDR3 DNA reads TGTGCCATCAGTGGGCTAGCGGGAGTCAATGAGCAGTTCTTC.

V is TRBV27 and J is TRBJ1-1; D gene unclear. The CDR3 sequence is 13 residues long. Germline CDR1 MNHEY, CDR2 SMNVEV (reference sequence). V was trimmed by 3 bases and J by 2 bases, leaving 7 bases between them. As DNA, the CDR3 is TGTGCCAGCAGTTTTCGAACAAACACTGAAGCTTTCTTT. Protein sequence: CASSFRTNTEAFF.

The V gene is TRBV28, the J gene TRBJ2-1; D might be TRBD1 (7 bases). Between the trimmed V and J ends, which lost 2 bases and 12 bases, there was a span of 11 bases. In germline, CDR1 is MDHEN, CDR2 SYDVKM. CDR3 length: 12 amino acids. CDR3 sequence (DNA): TGTGCCAGCAGTTTAGGAGGGGGCAGGCAGTTCTTC. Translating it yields CASSLGGGRQFF. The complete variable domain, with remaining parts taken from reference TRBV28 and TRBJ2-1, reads DVKVTQSSRYLVKRTGEKVFLECVQDMDHENMFWYRQDPGLGLRLIYFSYDVKMKEKGDIPEGYSVSREKKERFSLILESASTNQTSMYLCASSLGGGRQFFGPGTRLTVL.

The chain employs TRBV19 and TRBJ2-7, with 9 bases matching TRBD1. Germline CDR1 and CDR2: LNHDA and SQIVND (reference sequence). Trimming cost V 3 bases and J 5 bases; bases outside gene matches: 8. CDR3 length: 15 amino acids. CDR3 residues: CASSIYRQGVDEQYF. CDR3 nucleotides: TGTGCCAGTAGTATCTACAGACAGGGGGTCGACGAGCAGTACTTC.

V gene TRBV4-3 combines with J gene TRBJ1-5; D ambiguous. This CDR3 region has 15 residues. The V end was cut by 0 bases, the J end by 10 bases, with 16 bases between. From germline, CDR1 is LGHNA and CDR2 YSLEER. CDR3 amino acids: CASSQDLSSRGPQHF. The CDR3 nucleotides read TGCGCCAGCAGCCAAGATCTGAGCAGCCGAGGTCCCCAGCATTTT.